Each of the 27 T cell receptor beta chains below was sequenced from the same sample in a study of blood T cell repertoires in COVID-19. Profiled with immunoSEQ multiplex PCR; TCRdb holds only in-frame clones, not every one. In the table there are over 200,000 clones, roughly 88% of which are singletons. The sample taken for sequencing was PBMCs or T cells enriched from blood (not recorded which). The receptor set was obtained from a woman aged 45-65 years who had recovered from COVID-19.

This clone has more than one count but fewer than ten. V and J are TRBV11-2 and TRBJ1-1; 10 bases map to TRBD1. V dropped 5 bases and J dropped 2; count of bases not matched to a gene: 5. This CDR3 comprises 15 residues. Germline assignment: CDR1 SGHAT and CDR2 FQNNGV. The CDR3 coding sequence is TGTGCCAGCAGCCGGGACAGGGGCCGTAACACTGAAGCTTTCTTT. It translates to CASSRDRGRNTEAFF.

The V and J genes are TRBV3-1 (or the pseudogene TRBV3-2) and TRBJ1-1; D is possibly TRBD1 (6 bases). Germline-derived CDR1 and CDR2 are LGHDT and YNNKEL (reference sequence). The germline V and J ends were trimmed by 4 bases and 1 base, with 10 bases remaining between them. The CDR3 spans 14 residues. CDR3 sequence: CASSRSRGNTEAFF. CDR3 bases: TGTGCCAGCAGCCGATCCAGGGGGAACACTGAAGCTTTCTTT.

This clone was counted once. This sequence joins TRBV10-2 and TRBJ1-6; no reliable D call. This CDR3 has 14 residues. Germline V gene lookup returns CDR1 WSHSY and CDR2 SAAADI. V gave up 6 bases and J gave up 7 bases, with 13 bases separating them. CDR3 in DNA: TGCGCCAGCAGCGAGACACCGCGGAATTCACCCCTCCACTTT. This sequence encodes CASSETPRNSPLHF.

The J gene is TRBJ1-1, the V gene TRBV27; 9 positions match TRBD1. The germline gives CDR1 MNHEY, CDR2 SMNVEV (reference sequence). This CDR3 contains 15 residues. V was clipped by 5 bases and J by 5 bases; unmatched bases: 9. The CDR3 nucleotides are TGTGCCAGCAGTACTCGGGACAGGGTATGGACTGAAGCTTTCTTT. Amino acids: CASSTRDRVWTEAFF.

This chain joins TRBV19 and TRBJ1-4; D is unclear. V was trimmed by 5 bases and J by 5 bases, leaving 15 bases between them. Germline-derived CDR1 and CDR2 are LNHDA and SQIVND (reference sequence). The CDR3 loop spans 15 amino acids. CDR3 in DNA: TGTGCCAGTAGTGCGAGAACGAAACAGAATGAAAAACTGTTTTTT. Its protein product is CASSARTKQNEKLFF.

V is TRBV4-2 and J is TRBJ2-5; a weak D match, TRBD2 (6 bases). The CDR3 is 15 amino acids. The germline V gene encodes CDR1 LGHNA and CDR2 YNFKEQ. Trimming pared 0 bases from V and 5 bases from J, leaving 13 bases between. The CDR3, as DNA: TGTGCCAGCAGCCAAGATTTTCTAGCGTTCGAGACCCAGTACTTC. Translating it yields CASSQDFLAFETQYF.

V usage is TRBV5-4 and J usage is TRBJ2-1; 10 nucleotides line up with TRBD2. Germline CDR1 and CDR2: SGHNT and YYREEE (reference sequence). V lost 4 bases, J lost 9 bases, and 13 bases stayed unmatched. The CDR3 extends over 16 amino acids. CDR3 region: CASSPGGTSVIGEQFF. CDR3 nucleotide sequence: TGTGCCAGCAGCCCGGGAGGGACTAGCGTTATCGGTGAGCAGTTCTTC.

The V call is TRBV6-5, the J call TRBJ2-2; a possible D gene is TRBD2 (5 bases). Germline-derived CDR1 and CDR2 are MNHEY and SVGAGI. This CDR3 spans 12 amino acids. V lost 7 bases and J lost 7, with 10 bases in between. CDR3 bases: TGTGCCAGCAACCCGGAGGTCGGGGAGCTGTTTTTT. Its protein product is CASNPEVGELFF.

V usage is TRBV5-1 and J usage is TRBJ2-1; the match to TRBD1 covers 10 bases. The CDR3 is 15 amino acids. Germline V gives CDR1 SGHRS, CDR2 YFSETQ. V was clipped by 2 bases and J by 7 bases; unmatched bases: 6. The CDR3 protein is CASSLTGQGLNEQFF. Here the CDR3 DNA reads TGCGCCAGCAGCTTAACGGGACAGGGGTTGAATGAGCAGTTCTTC.

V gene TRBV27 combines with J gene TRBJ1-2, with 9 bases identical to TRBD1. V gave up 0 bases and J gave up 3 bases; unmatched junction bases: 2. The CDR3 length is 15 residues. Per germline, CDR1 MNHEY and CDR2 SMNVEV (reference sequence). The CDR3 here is CASSLSGTGYYGYTF. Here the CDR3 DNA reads TGTGCCAGCAGTTTATCCGGGACAGGGTACTATGGCTACACCTTC.

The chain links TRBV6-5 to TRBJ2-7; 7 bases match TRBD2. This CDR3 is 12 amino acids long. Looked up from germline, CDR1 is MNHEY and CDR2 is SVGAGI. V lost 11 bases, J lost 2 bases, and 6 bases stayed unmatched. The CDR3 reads CAGAGLPYEQYF. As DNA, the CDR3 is TGTGCCGGAGCGGGGTTACCCTACGAGCAGTACTTC.

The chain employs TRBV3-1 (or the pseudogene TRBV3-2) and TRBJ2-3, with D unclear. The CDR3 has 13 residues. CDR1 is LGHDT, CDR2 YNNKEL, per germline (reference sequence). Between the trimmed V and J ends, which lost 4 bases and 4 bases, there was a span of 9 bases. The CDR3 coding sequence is TGTGCCAGCAGCCCTTCCTTCCCAGATACGCAGTATTTT. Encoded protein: CASSPSFPDTQYF.

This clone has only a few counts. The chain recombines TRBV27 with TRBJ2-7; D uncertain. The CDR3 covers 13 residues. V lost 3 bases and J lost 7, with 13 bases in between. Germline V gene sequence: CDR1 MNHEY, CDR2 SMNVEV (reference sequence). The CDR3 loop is CASSLWAGEEQYF. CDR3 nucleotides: TGTGCCAGCAGTTTGTGGGCAGGTGAAGAGCAGTACTTC.

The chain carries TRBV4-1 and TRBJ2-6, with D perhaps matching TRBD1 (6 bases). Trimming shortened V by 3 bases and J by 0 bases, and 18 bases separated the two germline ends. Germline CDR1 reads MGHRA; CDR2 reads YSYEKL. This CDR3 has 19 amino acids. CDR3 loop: CASSQGRTDYFSGANVLTF. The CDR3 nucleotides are TGCGCCAGCAGCCAGGGAAGGACAGACTATTTCTCTGGGGCCAACGTCCTGACTTTC.

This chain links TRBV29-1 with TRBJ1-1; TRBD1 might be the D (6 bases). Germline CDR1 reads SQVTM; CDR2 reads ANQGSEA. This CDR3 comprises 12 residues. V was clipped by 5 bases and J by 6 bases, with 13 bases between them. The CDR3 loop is CSVTTGPSEAFF. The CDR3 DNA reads TGCAGCGTTACCACAGGGCCGTCTGAAGCTTTCTTT.

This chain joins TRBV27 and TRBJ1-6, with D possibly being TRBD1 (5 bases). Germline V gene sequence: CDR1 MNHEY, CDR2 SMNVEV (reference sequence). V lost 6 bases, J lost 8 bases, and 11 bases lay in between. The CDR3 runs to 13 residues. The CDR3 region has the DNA TGTGCCAGCAGCGGGGGGGGGTATTCACCCCTCCACTTT. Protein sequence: CASSGGGYSPLHF.

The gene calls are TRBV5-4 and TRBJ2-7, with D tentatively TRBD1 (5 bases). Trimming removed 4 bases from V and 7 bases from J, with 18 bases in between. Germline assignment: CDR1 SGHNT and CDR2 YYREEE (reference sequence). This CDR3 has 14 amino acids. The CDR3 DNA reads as TGTGCCAGCAGCCGCATGCCAGGGCTTTTAGAGCAGTACTTC. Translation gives CASSRMPGLLEQYF.

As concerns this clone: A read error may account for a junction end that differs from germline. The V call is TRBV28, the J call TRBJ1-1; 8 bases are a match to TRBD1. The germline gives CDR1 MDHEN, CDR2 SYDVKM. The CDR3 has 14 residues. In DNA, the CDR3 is TGTGCCAGCAGTGCGACAGGGGCAAACAATGAAGCTTTCTTT. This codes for CASSATGANNEAFF.

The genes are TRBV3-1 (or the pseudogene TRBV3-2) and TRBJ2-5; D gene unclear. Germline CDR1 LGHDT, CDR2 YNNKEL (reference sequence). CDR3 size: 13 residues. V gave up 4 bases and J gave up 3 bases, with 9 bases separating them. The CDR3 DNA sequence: TGTGCCAGCAGCCTGAACCAGGAAGAGACCCAGTACTTC. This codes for CASSLNQEETQYF.

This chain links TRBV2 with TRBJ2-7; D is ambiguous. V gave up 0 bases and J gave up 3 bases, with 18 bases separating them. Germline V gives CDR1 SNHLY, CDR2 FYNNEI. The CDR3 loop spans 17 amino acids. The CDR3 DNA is TGTGCCAGCAGTGAAGCCCCGCCAATGTGGGCAATCTACGAGCAGTACTTC. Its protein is CASSEAPPMWAIYEQYF. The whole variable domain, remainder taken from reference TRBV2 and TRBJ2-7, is EPEVTQTPSHQVTQMGQEVILRCVPISNHLYFYWYRQILGQKVEFLVSFYNNEISEKSEIFDDQFSVERPDGSNFTLKIRSTKLEDSAMYFCASSEAPPMWAIYEQYFGPGTRLTVT.

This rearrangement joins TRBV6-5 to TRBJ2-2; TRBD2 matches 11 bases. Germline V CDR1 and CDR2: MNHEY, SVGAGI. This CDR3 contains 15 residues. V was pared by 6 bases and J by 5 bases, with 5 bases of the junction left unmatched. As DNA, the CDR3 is TGTGCCAGCAGCTTAGCGGGAGGGAGGACCGGGGAGCTGTTTTTT. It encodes CASSLAGGRTGELFF.

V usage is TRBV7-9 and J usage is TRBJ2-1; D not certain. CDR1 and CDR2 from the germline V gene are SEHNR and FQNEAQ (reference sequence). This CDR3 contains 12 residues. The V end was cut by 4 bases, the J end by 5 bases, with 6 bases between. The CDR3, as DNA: TGTGCCAGCAGCTCTGGCAACAATGAGCAGTTCTTC. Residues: CASSSGNNEQFF.

The CDR3 sequence: CASSVGGGAGYTF. For the CDR3, the DNA is TGTGCCAGCAGCGTAGGAGGGGGCGCTGGCTACACCTTC. This chain uses TRBV9 with TRBJ1-2; 7 nucleotides agree with TRBD1. The CDR3 runs to 13 residues. V lost 0 bases and J lost 7; bases outside the gene matches: 3. In germline, CDR1 is SGDLS, CDR2 YYNGEE.

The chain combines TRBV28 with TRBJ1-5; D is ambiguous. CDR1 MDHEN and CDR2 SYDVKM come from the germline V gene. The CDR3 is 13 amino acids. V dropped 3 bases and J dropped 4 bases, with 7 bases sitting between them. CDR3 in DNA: TGTGCCAGCAGTTTTGTCCAAAATCAGCCCCAGCATTTT. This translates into CASSFVQNQPQHF.

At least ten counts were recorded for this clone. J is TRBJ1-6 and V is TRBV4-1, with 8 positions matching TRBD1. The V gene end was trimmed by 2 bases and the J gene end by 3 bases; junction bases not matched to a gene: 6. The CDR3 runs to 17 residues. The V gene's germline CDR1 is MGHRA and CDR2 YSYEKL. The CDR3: CASSQSLDRGYNSPLHF. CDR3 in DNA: TGCGCCAGCAGCCAATCCCTAGACAGGGGCTATAATTCACCCCTCCACTTT.

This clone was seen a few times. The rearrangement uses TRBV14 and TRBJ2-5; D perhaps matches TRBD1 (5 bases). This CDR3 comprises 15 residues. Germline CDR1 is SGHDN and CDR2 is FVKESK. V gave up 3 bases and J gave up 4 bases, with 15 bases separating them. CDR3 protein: CASSHVSGWGETQYF. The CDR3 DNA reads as TGTGCCAGCAGCCATGTTTCAGGGTGGGGAGAGACCCAGTACTTC.

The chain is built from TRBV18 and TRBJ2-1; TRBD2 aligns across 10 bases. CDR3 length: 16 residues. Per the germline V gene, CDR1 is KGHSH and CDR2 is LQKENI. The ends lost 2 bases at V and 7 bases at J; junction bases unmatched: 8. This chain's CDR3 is CASSPSTSGTRNEQFF. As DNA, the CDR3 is TGTGCCAGCTCACCAAGCACTAGCGGGACGAGGAATGAGCAGTTCTTC.